Sequencing of this TCR beta chain was carried out in a study of CXCR3-negative and CXCR3-positive naive CD8 T cells. The wider study: The libraries together contributed some 150 million TRB reads, each supplying about 1.5 +/- 0.3 million. Overall study findings and caveats: Partial loss of CXCR3 expression followed cryopreservation; most assays used fresh PBMCs. Naive subsets displayed similar surface CD5, and TCR strength was inferred from TRB CDR3 properties.

The libraries of TRB cDNA were constructed through 5' RACE using UMI labels. From the 5' RACE reads, TCRdb lists one entry per CDR3 protein and no DNA. The sample has roughly 89,000 distinct CDR3 sequences; the top ten hold approximately 1.7%. The CDR3 length is 15 residues. The V gene's germline CDR1 is SEHNR and CDR2 FQNEAQ (reference sequence). Concerning this clonotype itself: What it binds is not known.

Every individual CD8+ T cell subset underwent sorting in triplicate at approximately 310,000 cells apiece. This chain links TRBV7-9 with TRBJ2-3; TCRdb returns TRBD1, unconfirmable since there is no DNA. Source material: naive CXCR3- CD8+ T cells from blood. Indicated subset: CD45RO-CCR7+CD27+CD95- naive CD8+ T cells lacking CXCR3 (TNR3-). This TCR derives from a human donor in good health. Some clones in this sample may be carry-over from other donors' samples. The CDR3 loop is CASSFPGGAPDTQYF.